What follows are 17 T cell receptor beta chains derived from one specimen sequenced in a study of blood T cell repertoires in COVID-19. The data were produced by immunoSEQ multiplex PCR, yet TCRdb's version contains in-frame clones alone and is incomplete. The sample lists nearly 70,000 clones, approximately 78% occurring once. Sequencing was performed on peripheral blood. These TCRs come from a woman over 75 with acute or convalescent COVID-19.

This chain joins TRBV25-1 and TRBJ2-1; 7 bases fit TRBD2. The V gene end was trimmed by 6 bases and the J gene end by 9 bases; junction bases not matched to a gene: 11. Germline loops: CDR1 MGHDK, CDR2 SYGVNS. This CDR3 contains 14 residues. CDR3 region: CASRERGPPSEQFF. The DNA of the CDR3 is TGTGCCAGCAGAGAGCGGGGTCCTCCCAGTGAGCAGTTCTTC.

The chain carries TRBV5-1 and TRBJ2-7; 12 bases map to TRBD2. Germline loops: CDR1 SGHRS, CDR2 YFSETQ. The CDR3 runs to 16 residues. The V segment lost 4 bases and the J segment 2 bases; nucleotides outside the gene matches: 7. The CDR3 sequence: CASSPLAGGAPYEQYF. The DNA of the CDR3 is TGCGCCAGCAGCCCCCTAGCGGGGGGGGCCCCCTACGAGCAGTACTTC.

V gene TRBV5-1 combines with J gene TRBJ1-6; 9 bases line up with TRBD1. The germline V gene encodes CDR1 SGHRS and CDR2 YFSETQ. This CDR3 contains 15 residues. The V and J ends lost 4 bases and 7 bases, in that order; junction bases with no gene match: 6. This CDR3 reads CASSPQGAQNSPLHF. The CDR3 coding sequence is TGCGCCAGCAGCCCACAGGGGGCTCAAAATTCACCCCTCCACTTT.

The rearrangement uses TRBV19 and TRBJ1-5; D not certain. With 3 bases removed from V and 0 bases from J, the gap between germline ends came to 6 bases. The CDR3 covers 14 residues. Germline V gene sequence: CDR1 LNHDA, CDR2 SQIVND (reference sequence). The chain's CDR3 is CASSMTHSNQPQHF. In DNA, the CDR3 is TGTGCCAGTAGTATGACACATAGCAATCAGCCCCAGCATTTT.

V and J are TRBV18 and TRBJ2-3, with D possibly being TRBD2 (6 bases). The CDR3 consists of 15 residues. Germline V gene sequence: CDR1 KGHSH, CDR2 LQKENI. The V gene lost 4 bases and the J gene lost 2 bases, with 13 bases spanning the gap. This chain's CDR3 is CASSQEGGDTDTQYF. In nucleotides, the CDR3 is TGTGCCAGCTCACAAGAGGGAGGTGACACAGATACGCAGTATTTT.

The V call is TRBV25-1, the J call TRBJ1-2, with D tentatively TRBD1 (5 bases). Trimming removed 7 bases at V and 1 base at J, with 7 bases between. This CDR3 is 12 amino acids long. Germline V gene lookup returns CDR1 MGHDK and CDR2 SYGVNS. In nucleotides, the CDR3 is TGTGCCAGCACGGACAATAACTATGGCTACACCTTC. The encoded protein is CASTDNNYGYTF.

This chain links TRBV18 with TRBJ2-5; D is uncertain. Trimming cost V 0 bases and J 1 base, with 6 bases left between them. The CDR3 runs to 14 residues. Looked up from germline, CDR1 is KGHSH and CDR2 is LQKENI. CDR3 protein: CASSPPFPQETQYF. CDR3 bases: TGTGCCAGCTCACCACCCTTTCCCCAAGAGACCCAGTACTTC.

The V gene is TRBV5-4, the J gene TRBJ2-3; the D gene is possibly TRBD1 (6 bases). The CDR3 spans 15 residues. Germline-derived CDR1 and CDR2 are SGHNT and YYREEE (reference sequence). Trimming cost V 0 bases and J 6 bases, with 14 bases left between them. Written as DNA, the CDR3 is TGTGCCAGCAGCTTGGGGGGGCTACCCGTGGATACGCAGTATTTT. Translated, it gives CASSLGGLPVDTQYF.

This clone was counted a few times. The J gene is TRBJ1-1, the V gene TRBV7-9, with D perhaps matching TRBD1 (5 bases). The V and J ends lost 1 base and 2 bases respectively, with 11 bases between them. The CDR3 totals 15 residues. Germline lookup yields CDR1 SEHNR and CDR2 FQNEAQ (reference sequence). CDR3 coding DNA: TGTGCCAGCAGCTTAGAGTTTACAGGCAACACTGAAGCTTTCTTT. Its translation: CASSLEFTGNTEAFF.

The chain has TRBV2 and TRBJ2-5; 8 bases align to TRBD1. V dropped 6 bases and J dropped 7; count of bases not matched to a gene: 10. This CDR3 contains 14 residues. The germline gives CDR1 SNHLY, CDR2 FYNNEI. CDR3 amino acids: CASRLGQVSGTQYF. CDR3 coding DNA: TGTGCCAGCAGGTTGGGACAGGTCTCCGGGACCCAGTACTTC.

The V gene is TRBV5-5, the J gene TRBJ1-2; D call uncertain. CDR3 length equals 12 residues. Trimming shortened V by 0 bases and J by 3 bases, and 3 bases separated the two germline ends. Germline V lookup: CDR1 SGHKS, CDR2 YYEKEE (reference sequence). As DNA, the CDR3 is TGTGCCAGCAGCTTGGACTACTATGGCTACACCTTC. This gives the protein CASSLDYYGYTF.

This clone was observed a handful of times. V usage is TRBV27 and J usage is TRBJ2-2; 9 nucleotides align to TRBD1. Germline V gives CDR1 MNHEY, CDR2 SMNVEV (reference sequence). J lost 9 bases, V lost 7 bases, and 15 bases had no gene match. This CDR3 has 16 residues. The chain's CDR3 is CASTRFPGQGLWELFF. In DNA form, the CDR3 reads TGTGCCAGCACCCGATTTCCGGGACAGGGCCTATGGGAGCTGTTTTTT.

The V gene is TRBV6-6, the J gene TRBJ1-2; 7 bases match TRBD1. The germline gives CDR1 MNHNY, CDR2 SVGAGI (reference sequence). J gave up 4 bases and V 6 bases, and 5 bases lay outside the gene matches. The CDR3 contains 13 residues. The CDR3 nucleotides are TGTGCCAGCAGCCAGGACAGGATCTATGGCTACACCTTC. Protein: CASSQDRIYGYTF.

The V and J genes are TRBV3-1 (or the pseudogene TRBV3-2) and TRBJ1-3; perhaps TRBD1 as D (6 bases). Germline assignment: CDR1 LGHDT and CDR2 YNNKEL (reference sequence). V lost 4 bases to trimming and J lost 1 base, with 11 bases between them. The CDR3 has 15 residues. CDR3 in DNA: TGTGCCAGCAGCCCCCTTACAGGGTCTGGAAACACCATATATTTT. Translated: CASSPLTGSGNTIYF.

The J gene is TRBJ1-3, the V gene TRBV18; 7 bases line up with TRBD1. V was clipped by 1 base and J by 6 bases; unmatched bases: 12. The length of the CDR3 is 17 residues. The germline gives CDR1 KGHSH, CDR2 LQKENI. The CDR3, as DNA: TGTGCCAGCTCACCACTTAGACAGGGTCCGACTGAAAACACCATATATTTT. Its translation: CASSPLRQGPTENTIYF.

This clone was observed a single time. The chain employs TRBV30 and TRBJ1-5; D possibly corresponds to TRBD1 (5 bases). The CDR3 spans 14 residues. V lost 5 bases, J lost 0 bases, and 11 bases lay in between. Germline values: CDR1 GTSNPN, CDR2 SVGIG (reference sequence). CDR3 loop: CAWSQGYSNQPQHF. CDR3 DNA: TGTGCCTGGTCTCAGGGTTATAGCAATCAGCCCCAGCATTTT.

The rearrangement links TRBV6-5 to TRBJ1-1, with 8 bases aligning to TRBD1. J lost 1 base, V lost 0 bases, and 1 base had no gene match. Germline lookup yields CDR1 MNHEY and CDR2 SVGAGI. The CDR3 covers 15 residues. The CDR3 bases are TGTGCCAGCAGTTACTCGGGACAGGCGAACACTGAAGCTTTCTTT. Protein product: CASSYSGQANTEAFF.